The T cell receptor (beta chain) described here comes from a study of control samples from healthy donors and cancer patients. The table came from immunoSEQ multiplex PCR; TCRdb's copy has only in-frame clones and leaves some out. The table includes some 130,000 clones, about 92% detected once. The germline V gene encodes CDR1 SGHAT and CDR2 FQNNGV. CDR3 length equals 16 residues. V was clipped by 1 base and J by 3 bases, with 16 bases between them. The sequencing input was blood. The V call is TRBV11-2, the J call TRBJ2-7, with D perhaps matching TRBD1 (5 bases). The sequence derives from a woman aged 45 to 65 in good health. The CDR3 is CASSLGPGQGIYEQYF. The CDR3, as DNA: TGTGCCAGCAGCTTAGGTCCTGGGCAGGGAATCTACGAGCAGTACTTC.